This TCR beta chain was sequenced for a study of cytomegalovirus exposure and HLA in healthy donors. Looking at the study overall: Among the roughly 400 genotyped donors, 65% to 85% were placed in the Caucasian-associated ancestry cluster.

A note on this clone: Its antigen is unidentified.

Study-level results: Within a later analysis, the majority of CMV-associated TCR beta chains appeared HLA-restricted. In vitro experiments confirmed that three CMV-associated chains were specific for CMV antigens. Researchers catalogued 160 or so TCR beta chains as cytomegalovirus-associated.

The PCR had 60 Vbeta and 13 Jbeta primers. Data came from immunoSEQ multiplex PCR; TCRdb stores just in-frame clones and leaves some out. This repertoire shows over 100,000 clones, approximately 78% found once; its top ten account for about 3.3%. With 3 bases removed from V and 3 bases from J, the gap between germline ends came to 18 bases. The CDR3 sequence is 17 residues long. Germline V gives CDR1 LNHDA, CDR2 SQIVND (reference sequence). V usage is TRBV19 and J usage is TRBJ1-5; weak D call: TRBD1 (6 bases). The TCR comes from a young woman in good health and CMV-seropositive. Sequences were obtained from PBMCs. The CDR3 bases are TGTGCCAGTAGTATCGGGGGGGCGGGCTGGCTCAATCAGCCCCAGCATTTT. Amino acid sequence: CASSIGGAGWLNQPQHF.